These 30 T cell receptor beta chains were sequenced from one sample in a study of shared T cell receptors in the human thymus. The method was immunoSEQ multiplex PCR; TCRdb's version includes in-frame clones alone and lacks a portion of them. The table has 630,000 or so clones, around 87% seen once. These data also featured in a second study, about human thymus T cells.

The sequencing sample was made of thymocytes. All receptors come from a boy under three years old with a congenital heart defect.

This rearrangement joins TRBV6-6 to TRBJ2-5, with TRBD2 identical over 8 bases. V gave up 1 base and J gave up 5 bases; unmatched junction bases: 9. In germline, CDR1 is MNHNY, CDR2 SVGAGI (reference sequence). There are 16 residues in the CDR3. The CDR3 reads CASSYFTAGGGETQYF. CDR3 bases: TGTGCCAGCAGTTACTTTACGGCGGGAGGCGGGGAGACCCAGTACTTC.

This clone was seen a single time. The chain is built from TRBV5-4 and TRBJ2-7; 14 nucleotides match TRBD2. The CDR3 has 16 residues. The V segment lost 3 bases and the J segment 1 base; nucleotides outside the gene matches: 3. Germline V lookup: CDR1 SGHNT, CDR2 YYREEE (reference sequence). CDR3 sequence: CASSWTSGGTSYEQYF. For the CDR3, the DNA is TGTGCCAGCAGCTGGACTAGCGGGGGGACTTCCTACGAGCAGTACTTC.

The CDR3 nucleotides are TGTGCCAGTAGTATAGTGGGGCGGGGACTAGAAGCCGGGGAGCTGTTTTTT. Translation: CASSIVGRGLEAGELFF. The V and J genes are TRBV19 and TRBJ2-2; the match to TRBD2 covers 8 bases. The length of the CDR3 is 17 residues. Per germline, CDR1 LNHDA and CDR2 SQIVND (reference sequence). The V segment lost 1 base and the J segment 6 bases; nucleotides outside the gene matches: 10.

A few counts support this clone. The CDR3 loop reads CASSLREGADYGYTF. In DNA form, the CDR3 reads TGTGCCAGCAGTCTCAGGGAAGGGGCCGACTATGGCTACACCTTC. V gene TRBV27 combines with J gene TRBJ1-2, with D possibly TRBD1 on 5 matching bases. Germline V gene lookup returns CDR1 MNHEY and CDR2 SMNVEV (reference sequence). The CDR3 extends over 15 amino acids. V lost 5 bases to trimming and J lost 3 bases, with 16 bases between them.

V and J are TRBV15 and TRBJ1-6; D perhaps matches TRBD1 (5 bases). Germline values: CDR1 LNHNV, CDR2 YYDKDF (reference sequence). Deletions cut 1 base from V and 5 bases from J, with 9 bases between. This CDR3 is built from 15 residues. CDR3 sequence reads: CATSRVVRDNSPLHF. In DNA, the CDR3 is TGTGCCACCAGCAGAGTGGTCAGGGATAATTCACCCCTCCACTTT.

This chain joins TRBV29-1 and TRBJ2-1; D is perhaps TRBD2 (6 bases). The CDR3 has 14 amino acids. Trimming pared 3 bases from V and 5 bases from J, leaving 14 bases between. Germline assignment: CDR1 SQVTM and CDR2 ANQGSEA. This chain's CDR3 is CSVEMSSAHNEQFF. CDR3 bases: TGCAGCGTTGAGATGTCTAGCGCGCACAATGAGCAGTTCTTC.

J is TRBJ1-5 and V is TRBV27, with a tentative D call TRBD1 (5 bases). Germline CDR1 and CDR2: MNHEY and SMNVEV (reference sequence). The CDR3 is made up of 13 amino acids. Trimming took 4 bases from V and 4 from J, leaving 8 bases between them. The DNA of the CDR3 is TGTGCCAGCAGTTCCACAGGTAATCAGCCCCAGCATTTT. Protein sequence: CASSSTGNQPQHF.

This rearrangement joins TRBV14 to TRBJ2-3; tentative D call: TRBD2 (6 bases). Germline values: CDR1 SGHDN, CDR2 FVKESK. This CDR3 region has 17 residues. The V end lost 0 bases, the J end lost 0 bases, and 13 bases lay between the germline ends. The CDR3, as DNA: TGTGCCAGCAGCCAAGATCGGAGGGGACTCAGCACAGATACGCAGTATTTT. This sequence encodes CASSQDRRGLSTDTQYF.

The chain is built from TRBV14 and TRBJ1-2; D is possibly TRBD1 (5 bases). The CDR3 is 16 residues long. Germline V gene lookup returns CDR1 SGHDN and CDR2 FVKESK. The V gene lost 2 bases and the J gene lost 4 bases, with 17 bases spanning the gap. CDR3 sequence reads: CASSQSGTLSFYGYTF. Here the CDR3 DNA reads TGTGCCAGCAGCCAAAGCGGGACGCTCTCCTTCTATGGCTACACCTTC.

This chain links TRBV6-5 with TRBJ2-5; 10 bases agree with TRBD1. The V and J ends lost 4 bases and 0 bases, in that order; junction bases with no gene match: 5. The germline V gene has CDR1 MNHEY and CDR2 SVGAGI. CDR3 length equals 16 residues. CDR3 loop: CASSSFGQGDQETQYF. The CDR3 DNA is TGTGCCAGCAGTTCATTCGGACAGGGGGACCAAGAGACCCAGTACTTC.

The CDR3 nucleotides read TGTGCCAGCAGCCGGACAAGAAAATATGGCTACACCTTC. Residues: CASSRTRKYGYTF. This chain links TRBV7-9 with TRBJ1-2, with D maybe TRBD1 (5 bases). The germline gives CDR1 SEHNR, CDR2 FQNEAQ (reference sequence). The CDR3 sequence is 13 residues long. Trimming took off 5 bases at V and 5 bases at J, with 12 bases between the two ends.

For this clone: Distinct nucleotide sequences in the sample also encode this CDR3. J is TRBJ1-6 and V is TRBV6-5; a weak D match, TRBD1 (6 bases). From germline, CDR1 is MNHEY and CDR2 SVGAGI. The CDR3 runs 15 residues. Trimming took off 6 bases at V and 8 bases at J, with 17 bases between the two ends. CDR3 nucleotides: TGTGCCAGCAGCAAACAGGGAGCGAGTGATTCACCCCTCCACTTT. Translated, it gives CASSKQGASDSPLHF.

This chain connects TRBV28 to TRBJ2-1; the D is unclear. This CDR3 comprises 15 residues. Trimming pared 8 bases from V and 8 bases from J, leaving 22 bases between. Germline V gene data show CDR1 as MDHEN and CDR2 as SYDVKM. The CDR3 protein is CASLIRTGRHHEQFF. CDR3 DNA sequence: TGTGCCAGCCTAATCCGTACCGGCCGACACCATGAGCAGTTCTTC.

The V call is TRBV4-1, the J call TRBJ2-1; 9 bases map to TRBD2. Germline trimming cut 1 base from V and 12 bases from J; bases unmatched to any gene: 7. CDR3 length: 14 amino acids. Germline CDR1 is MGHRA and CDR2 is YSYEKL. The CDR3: CASSQGLAGSVQFF. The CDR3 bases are TGCGCCAGCAGCCAAGGGCTAGCGGGATCGGTGCAGTTCTTC.

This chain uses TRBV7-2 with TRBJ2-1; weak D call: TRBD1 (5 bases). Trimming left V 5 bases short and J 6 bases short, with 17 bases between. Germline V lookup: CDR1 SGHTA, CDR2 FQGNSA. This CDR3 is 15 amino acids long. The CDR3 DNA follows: TGTGCCAGCAGCCTCCGACCCCGGCAGGGCAATGAGCAGTTCTTC. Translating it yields CASSLRPRQGNEQFF.

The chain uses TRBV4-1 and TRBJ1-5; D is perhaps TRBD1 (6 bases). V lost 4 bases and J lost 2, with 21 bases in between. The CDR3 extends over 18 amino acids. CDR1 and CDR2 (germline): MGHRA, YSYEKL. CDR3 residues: CASSPLFQGQGGNQPQHF. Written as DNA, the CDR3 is TGCGCCAGCAGCCCTCTATTTCAGGGGCAAGGTGGCAATCAGCCCCAGCATTTT.

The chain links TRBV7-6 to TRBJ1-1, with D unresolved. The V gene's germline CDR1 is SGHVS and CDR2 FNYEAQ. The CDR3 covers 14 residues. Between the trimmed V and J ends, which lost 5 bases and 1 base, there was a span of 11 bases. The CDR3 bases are TGTGCCAGCAGCACACCTCCACCGAACACTGAAGCTTTCTTT. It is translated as CASSTPPPNTEAFF.

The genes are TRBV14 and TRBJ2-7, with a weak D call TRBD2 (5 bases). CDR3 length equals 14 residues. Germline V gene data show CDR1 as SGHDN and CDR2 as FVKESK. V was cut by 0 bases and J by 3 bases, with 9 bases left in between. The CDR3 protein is CASSQEQRNYEQYF. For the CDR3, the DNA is TGTGCCAGCAGCCAAGAACAGCGGAACTACGAGCAGTACTTC.

The CDR3, as DNA: TGTGCCATCACTGCGGGAGGTGAAGAGCAGTACTTC. Its translation: CAITAGGEEQYF. The chain carries TRBV10-3 and TRBJ2-5; 8 bases are a match to TRBD2. The germline V gene encodes CDR1 ENHRY and CDR2 SYGVKD. The CDR3 is 12 amino acids. V lost 7 bases and J lost 11; bases outside the gene matches: 9.

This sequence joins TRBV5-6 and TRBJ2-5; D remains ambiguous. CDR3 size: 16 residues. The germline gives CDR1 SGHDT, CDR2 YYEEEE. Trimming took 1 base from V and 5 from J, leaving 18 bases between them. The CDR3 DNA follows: TGTGCCAGCAGCTTGATATTTGTCTGGCCCTGGGAGACCCAGTACTTC. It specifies CASSLIFVWPWETQYF.

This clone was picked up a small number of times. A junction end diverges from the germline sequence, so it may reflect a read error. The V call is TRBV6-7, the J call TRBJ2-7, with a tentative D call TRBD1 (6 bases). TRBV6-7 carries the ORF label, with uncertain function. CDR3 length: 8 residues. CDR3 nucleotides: TGTGCCAGAAGGACAGCCCACTTC. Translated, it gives CARRTAHF.

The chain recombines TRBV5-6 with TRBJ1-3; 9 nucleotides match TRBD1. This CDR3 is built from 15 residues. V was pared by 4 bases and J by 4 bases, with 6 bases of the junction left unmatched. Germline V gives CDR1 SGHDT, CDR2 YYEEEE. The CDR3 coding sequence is TGTGCCAGCAGCCGGGACAGGGACAGGGGAAACACCATATATTTT. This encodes CASSRDRDRGNTIYF.

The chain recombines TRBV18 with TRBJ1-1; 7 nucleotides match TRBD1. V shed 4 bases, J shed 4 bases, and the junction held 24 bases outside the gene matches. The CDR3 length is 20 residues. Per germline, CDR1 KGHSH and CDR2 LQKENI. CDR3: CASSQNPPVIQQGRSTEAFF. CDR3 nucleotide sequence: TGTGCCAGCTCACAGAATCCACCTGTAATTCAACAGGGGAGGAGCACTGAAGCTTTCTTT.

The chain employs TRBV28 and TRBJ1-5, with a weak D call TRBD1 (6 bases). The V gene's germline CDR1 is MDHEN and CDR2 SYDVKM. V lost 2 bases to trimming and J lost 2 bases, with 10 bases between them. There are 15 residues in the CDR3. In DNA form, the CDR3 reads TGTGCCAGCAGTTTACGGGGGGCCGGCAATCAGCCCCAGCATTTT. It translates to CASSLRGAGNQPQHF.

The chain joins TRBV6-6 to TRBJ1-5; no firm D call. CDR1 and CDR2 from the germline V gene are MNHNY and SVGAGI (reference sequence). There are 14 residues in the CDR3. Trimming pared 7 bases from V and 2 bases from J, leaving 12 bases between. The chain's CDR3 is CASKLGEGNQPQHF. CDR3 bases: TGTGCCAGCAAACTGGGAGAGGGCAATCAGCCCCAGCATTTT.

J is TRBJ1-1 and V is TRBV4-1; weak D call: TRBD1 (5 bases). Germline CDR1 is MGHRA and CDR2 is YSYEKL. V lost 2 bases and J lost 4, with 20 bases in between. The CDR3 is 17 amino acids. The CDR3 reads CASSQSPPGPEGTEAFF. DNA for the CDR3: TGCGCCAGCAGCCAAAGCCCTCCGGGGCCGGAGGGCACTGAAGCTTTCTTT.

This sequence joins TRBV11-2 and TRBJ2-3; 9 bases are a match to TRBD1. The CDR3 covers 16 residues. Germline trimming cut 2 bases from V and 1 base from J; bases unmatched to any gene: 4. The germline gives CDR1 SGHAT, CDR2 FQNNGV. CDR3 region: CASSLHRDRGTDTQYF. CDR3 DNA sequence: TGTGCCAGCAGCTTACACCGGGACAGGGGCACAGATACGCAGTATTTT.

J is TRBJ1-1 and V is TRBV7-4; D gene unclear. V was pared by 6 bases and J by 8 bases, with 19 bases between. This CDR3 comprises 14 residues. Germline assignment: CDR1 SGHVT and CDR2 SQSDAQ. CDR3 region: CASSSSPPRREAFF. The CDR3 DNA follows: TGTGCCAGCAGTTCATCCCCCCCGCGGAGGGAAGCTTTCTTT.

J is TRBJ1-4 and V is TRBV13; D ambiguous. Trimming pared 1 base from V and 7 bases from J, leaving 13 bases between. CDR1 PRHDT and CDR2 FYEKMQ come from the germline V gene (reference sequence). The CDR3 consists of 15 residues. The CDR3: CASSLAGGLGEKLFF. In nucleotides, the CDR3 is TGTGCCAGCAGCTTAGCCGGCGGGCTTGGTGAAAAACTGTTTTTT.

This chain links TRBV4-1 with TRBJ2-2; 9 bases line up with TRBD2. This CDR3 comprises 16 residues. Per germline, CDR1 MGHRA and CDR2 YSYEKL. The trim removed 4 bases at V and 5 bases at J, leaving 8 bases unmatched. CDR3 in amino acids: CASSPIAGVETGELFF. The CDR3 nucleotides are TGCGCCAGCAGCCCGATAGCGGGAGTGGAAACCGGGGAGCTGTTTTTT.